Presented here are 31 T cell receptor beta chains from one specimen sequenced in a study of blood T cell repertoires in COVID-19. The table came from immunoSEQ multiplex PCR; TCRdb's copy has only in-frame clones and leaves some out. This sample has around 99,000 clones; less than 85% occur once, and the top ten carry around a sixth. The sequencing input was peripheral blood. The receptor source for this set is a woman in her sixties or seventies with acute or convalescent COVID-19.

The gene calls are TRBV12-3 or TRBV12-4 and TRBJ1-5; a weak D match, TRBD1 (5 bases). The CDR3 extends over 12 amino acids. V was trimmed by 8 bases and J by 6 bases, leaving 11 bases between them. CDR3 nucleotides: TGTGCCAGCTTCCAGGGTGGTCAGCCCCAGCATTTT. The encoded protein is CASFQGGQPQHF.

The rearrangement joins TRBV7-2 to TRBJ2-7; no clear D gene. Per germline, CDR1 SGHTA and CDR2 FQGNSA. Trimming took off 5 bases at V and 2 bases at J, with 7 bases between the two ends. The CDR3 is 12 residues long. CDR3 DNA sequence: TGTGCCAGCAGCAACCCTACCTACGAGCAGTACTTC. Its protein product is CASSNPTYEQYF.

The rearrangement uses TRBV30 and TRBJ1-5; D call uncertain. Trimming shortened V by 0 bases and J by 6 bases, and 12 bases separated the two germline ends. Looked up from germline, CDR1 is GTSNPN and CDR2 is SVGIG (reference sequence). The CDR3 extends over 14 amino acids. The CDR3 region has the DNA TGTGCCTGGAGTGTCCGATCCCCGGGTCAGCCCCAGCATTTT. It specifies CAWSVRSPGQPQHF. The whole variable domain, filled in from reference TRBV30 and TRBJ1-5, reads SQTIHQWPATLVQPVGSPLSLECTVEGTSNPNLYWYRQAAGRGLQLLFYSVGIGQISSEVPQNLSASRPQDRQFILSSKKLLLSDSGFYLCAWSVRSPGQPQHFGDGTRLSIL.

This clone has a single count. V and J are TRBV6-2 or TRBV6-3 and TRBJ1-6; tentative D call: TRBD1 (5 bases). This CDR3 spans 14 amino acids. With 4 bases removed from V and 11 bases from J, the gap between germline ends came to 15 bases. Germline-derived CDR1 and CDR2 are MNHEY and SVGEGT. CDR3 protein: CASSSDRPPTPLHF. DNA of the CDR3: TGTGCCAGCAGTTCTGACAGACCCCCAACACCCCTCCACTTT.

The chain has TRBV28 and TRBJ1-1; 7 bases are a match to TRBD1. The ends lost 7 bases at V and 13 bases at J; junction bases unmatched: 9. This CDR3 contains 11 residues. CDR1 MDHEN and CDR2 SYDVKM come from the germline V gene. The CDR3, as DNA: TGTGCCAGCAATTCTCCGGGACAGAGTTTCTTT. This sequence encodes CASNSPGQSFF.

This clone was seen only once. The rearrangement uses TRBV7-2 and TRBJ2-1; no firm D call. The CDR3 consists of 15 residues. The germline V gene encodes CDR1 SGHTA and CDR2 FQGNSA. Trimming removed 4 bases from V and 7 bases from J, with 17 bases in between. The CDR3 protein is CASSSNYLSRNEQFF. The CDR3 DNA reads as TGTGCCAGCAGCTCGAACTATCTCTCGAGAAATGAGCAGTTCTTC.

The chain uses TRBV6-5 and TRBJ1-2, with 9 nucleotides matching TRBD1. V lost 5 bases to trimming and J lost 3 bases; unmatched junction nucleotides: 7. The CDR3 is 15 residues long. CDR1 MNHEY and CDR2 SVGAGI come from the germline V gene. The CDR3 protein is CASSNGQGQHYGYTF. In DNA form, the CDR3 reads TGTGCCAGCAGTAACGGACAGGGGCAGCACTATGGCTACACCTTC.

For the CDR3, the DNA is TGTGCCAGCAGCTTAGGTGGGACAGGGGGCGCGGGTGGACCCCAGCATTTT. Translated, it gives CASSLGGTGGAGGPQHF. The rearrangement joins TRBV7-8 to TRBJ1-5, with 12 bases matching TRBD1. Germline trimming cut 1 base from V and 10 bases from J; bases unmatched to any gene: 11. The CDR3 is 17 amino acids. CDR1 is SGHVS and CDR2 is FQNEAQ in the germline V gene.

The gene calls are TRBV2 and TRBJ2-3, with D perhaps matching TRBD2 (5 bases). The CDR3 contains 14 residues. Between the trimmed V and J ends, which lost 5 bases and 0 bases, there was a span of 9 bases. Germline V gives CDR1 SNHLY, CDR2 FYNNEI. DNA of the CDR3: TGTGCCAGCAGTTCCGACTATAGCACAGATACGCAGTATTTT. Translated, it gives CASSSDYSTDTQYF.

This clone was observed a handful of times. The gene calls are TRBV3-1 (or the pseudogene TRBV3-2) and TRBJ2-4; 10 positions agree with TRBD2. Looked up from germline, CDR1 is LGHDT and CDR2 is YNNKEL (reference sequence). The V and J ends lost 2 bases and 1 base, in that order; junction bases with no gene match: 5. CDR3 length: 17 amino acids. The CDR3 reads CASSQKTSGTAKNIQYF. The DNA of the CDR3 is TGTGCCAGCAGCCAAAAAACTAGCGGGACGGCCAAAAACATTCAGTACTTC.

This CDR3 reads CATSDSYGYTF. The CDR3 region has the DNA TGTGCCACCAGTGATTCATATGGCTACACCTTC. J is TRBJ1-2 and V is TRBV24-1; unclear D gene. With 2 bases removed from V and 5 bases from J, the gap between germline ends came to 2 bases. CDR1 and CDR2 (germline): KGHDR, SFDVKD. CDR3 length: 11 residues.

The rearrangement uses TRBV27 and TRBJ1-2; TRBD1 agrees at 8 bases. Germline values: CDR1 MNHEY, CDR2 SMNVEV (reference sequence). The CDR3 loop spans 12 amino acids. V trimming: 3 bases; J trimming: 8 bases; junction bases outside the gene matches: 2. CDR3: CASSLTGVGYTF. The CDR3 DNA is TGTGCCAGCAGTTTGACAGGGGTCGGCTACACCTTC.

The rearrangement links TRBV14 to TRBJ2-7; D is uncertain. Trimming left V 4 bases short and J 4 bases short, with 8 bases between. Germline lookup yields CDR1 SGHDN and CDR2 FVKESK. CDR3 length equals 12 residues. CDR3 amino acids: CASSPTQYEQYF. The CDR3 coding sequence is TGTGCCAGCAGCCCTACCCAATACGAGCAGTACTTC. The complete variable domain, with remaining parts taken from reference TRBV14 and TRBJ2-7, reads EAGVTQFPSHSVIEKGQTVTLRCDPISGHDNLYWYRRVMGKEIKFLLHFVKESKQDESGMPNNRFLAERTGGTYSTLKVQPAELEDSGVYFCASSPTQYEQYFGPGTRLTVT.

A few counts support this clone. The chain employs TRBV30 and TRBJ1-1; D not certain. CDR1 is GTSNPN and CDR2 is SVGIG in the germline V gene (reference sequence). The CDR3 runs 14 residues. Deletions cut 2 bases from V and 7 bases from J, with 17 bases between. The CDR3 region has the DNA TGTGCCTGGAGTCTTGGAGACGGTGATCTTGAAGCTTTCTTT. Translation: CAWSLGDGDLEAFF.

This chain connects TRBV28 to TRBJ1-2; D not resolved. Germline V gene lookup returns CDR1 MDHEN and CDR2 SYDVKM. This CDR3 has 12 residues. V dropped 7 bases and J dropped 1 base, with 7 bases sitting between them. The CDR3 DNA follows: TGTGCCAGCACTGCGTTTAACTATGGCTACACCTTC. Encoded protein: CASTAFNYGYTF.

This chain links TRBV28 with TRBJ1-4; D not resolved. Per germline, CDR1 MDHEN and CDR2 SYDVKM. The CDR3 consists of 15 residues. V was pared by 4 bases and J by 8 bases, with 17 bases between. The CDR3 region is CASSWLTETDEKLFF. DNA of the CDR3: TGTGCCAGCAGTTGGTTAACAGAGACCGACGAAAAACTGTTTTTT.

This chain uses TRBV5-6 with TRBJ1-4; 8 bases line up with TRBD1. V lost 2 bases to trimming and J lost 8 bases; unmatched junction nucleotides: 2. Germline V CDR1 and CDR2: SGHDT, YYEEEE. The CDR3 sequence is 13 residues long. The CDR3 DNA reads as TGTGCCAGCAGCTTAGGACAGGGAGAAAAACTGTTTTTT. Translated: CASSLGQGEKLFF.

This clone occurred once. The chain is built from TRBV5-1 and TRBJ1-1; 7 bases align to TRBD1. V lost 0 bases, J lost 3 bases, and 5 bases stayed unmatched. The CDR3 is 15 amino acids. Germline assignment: CDR1 SGHRS and CDR2 YFSETQ. CDR3 in DNA: TGCGCCAGCAGCTTGGAACCGGGACAGTACACTGAAGCTTTCTTT. As protein: CASSLEPGQYTEAFF.

This clone showed up just once. At one boundary the junction diverges from the germline segment, which might be a read error. V and J are TRBV7-7 and TRBJ2-5; D is perhaps TRBD2 (5 bases). This CDR3 is built from 12 residues. Germline values: CDR1 SSHAT, CDR2 FNYEAQ (reference sequence). The DNA of the CDR3 is TGTGCTAGCAGCGCATCGGGGGAGACCCAGTACTTC. It translates to CASSASGETQYF.

A single count supports this clone. This CDR3 reads CASSQVGQGIGKDYEQYF. The CDR3 nucleotides read TGTGCCAGCAGCCAAGTGGGCCAGGGGATAGGAAAAGACTACGAGCAGTACTTC. V and J are TRBV14 and TRBJ2-7, with D possibly TRBD1 on 6 matching bases. V dropped 1 base and J dropped 3 bases, with 22 bases sitting between them. Germline loops: CDR1 SGHDN, CDR2 FVKESK. The CDR3 has 18 amino acids.

The chain combines TRBV2 with TRBJ2-1, with D possibly matching TRBD2 (6 bases). With 5 bases removed from V and 5 bases from J, the gap between germline ends came to 13 bases. This CDR3 has 14 amino acids. Germline-derived CDR1 and CDR2 are SNHLY and FYNNEI. DNA for the CDR3: TGTGCCAGCAGTTTCCAGCGGGTCGACAATGAGCAGTTCTTC. This translates into CASSFQRVDNEQFF.

J is TRBJ2-1 and V is TRBV7-3; D possibly corresponds to TRBD2 (5 bases). CDR1 and CDR2 (germline): SGHTA, FQGTGA. This CDR3 is 14 amino acids long. The germline V and J ends were trimmed by 4 bases and 5 bases, with 12 bases remaining between them. The CDR3 DNA reads as TGTGCCAGCAGCTCCCGGGGAAGTGACAATGAGCAGTTCTTC. It codes for CASSSRGSDNEQFF. Drawing the rest from reference TRBV7-3 and TRBJ2-1, the complete variable domain is GAGVSQTPSNKVTEKGKYVELRCDPISGHTALYWYRQSLGQGPEFLIYFQGTGAADDSGLPNDRFFAVRPEGSVSTLKIQRTERGDSAVYLCASSSRGSDNEQFFGPGTRLTVL.

The V call is TRBV9, the J call TRBJ1-2, with D hard to call. The V end lost 3 bases, the J end lost 8 bases, and 20 bases lay between the germline ends. Germline CDR1 is SGDLS and CDR2 is YYNGEE. This CDR3 spans 15 amino acids. The CDR3 is CASSAGNRPFEGYTF. The CDR3 DNA follows: TGTGCCAGCAGCGCGGGGAACAGACCCTTTGAAGGCTACACCTTC.

This chain connects TRBV6-1 to TRBJ1-2, with a weak D call TRBD1 (6 bases). The CDR3 totals 14 residues. CDR1 MNHNS and CDR2 SASEGT come from the germline V gene. V lost 0 bases, J lost 8 bases, and 13 bases lay in between. In DNA form, the CDR3 reads TGTGCCAGCAGTGAAGCGGCAGGGGTGAAGGGCTACACCTTC. Protein sequence: CASSEAAGVKGYTF.

V and J are TRBV7-9 and TRBJ1-6, with 7 nucleotides matching TRBD1. This CDR3 region has 15 residues. The V gene's germline CDR1 is SEHNR and CDR2 FQNEAQ (reference sequence). The V gene end was trimmed by 5 bases and the J gene end by 4 bases; junction bases not matched to a gene: 5. The DNA for the CDR3 is TGTGCCAGCAGCCCGCGACAGGGTTATAATTCACCCCTCCACTTT. Translating gives CASSPRQGYNSPLHF.

The V gene is TRBV5-8, the J gene TRBJ1-4; 7 bases fit TRBD1. V dropped 7 bases and J dropped 7; count of bases not matched to a gene: 10. The length of the CDR3 is 14 residues. Germline V lookup: CDR1 SGHTS, CDR2 YDEGEE. The CDR3 sequence is CASRWGTDGEKLFF. For the CDR3, the DNA is TGTGCCAGCCGATGGGGGACAGACGGTGAAAAACTGTTTTTT.

The V gene is TRBV3-1 (or the pseudogene TRBV3-2), the J gene TRBJ2-1; TRBD1 aligns across 8 bases. The CDR3 contains 16 residues. Germline V lookup: CDR1 LGHDT, CDR2 YNNKEL (reference sequence). Losses at the gene ends were 3 bases for V and 2 bases for J; bases not matched to a gene: 6. Here the CDR3 DNA reads TGTGCCAGCAGCCAGAGGACAGGGAAGACCTACAATGAGCAGTTCTTC. Translating it yields CASSQRTGKTYNEQFF.

The chain couples TRBV5-5 to TRBJ1-4, with 7 bases identical to TRBD1. Germline loops: CDR1 SGHKS, CDR2 YYEKEE (reference sequence). Unmatched junction bases numbered 7, after V lost 7 bases and J lost 4 bases. The CDR3 runs 14 residues. For the CDR3, the DNA is TGTGCCAGCTCCTGGACAGGCAGTAATGAAAAACTGTTTTTT. This translates into CASSWTGSNEKLFF.

A word on this clone: One junction end does not reproduce the germline sequence, and a read error may be involved. The J gene is TRBJ2-3, the V gene TRBV7-7; 8 bases are a match to TRBD2. This CDR3 has 15 amino acids. CDR1 and CDR2 from the germline V gene are SSHAT and FNYEAQ (reference sequence). The DNA of the CDR3 is TGTGCTAGCAGCCCGGGAGGGCTAGGCACAGATACGCAGTATTTT. It yields the protein CASSPGGLGTDTQYF.

The J gene is TRBJ1-2, the V gene TRBV19; D unclear. The CDR3 is 12 amino acids. From germline, CDR1 is LNHDA and CDR2 SQIVND (reference sequence). The V end lost 5 bases, the J end lost 8 bases, and 12 bases lay between the germline ends. CDR3 nucleotides: TGTGCCAGTAGTCGGGGAGTTCAAGGCTACACCTTC. Translation gives CASSRGVQGYTF.

In this sample, this clone turned up a few times. V usage is TRBV5-1 and J usage is TRBJ1-6; D not certain. The CDR3 loop spans 14 amino acids. Germline lookup yields CDR1 SGHRS and CDR2 YFSETQ. The V end lost 0 bases, the J end lost 3 bases, and 4 bases lay between the germline ends. This chain's CDR3 is CASSLDFYNSPLHF. The CDR3 DNA follows: TGCGCCAGCAGCTTGGACTTCTATAATTCACCCCTCCACTTT.